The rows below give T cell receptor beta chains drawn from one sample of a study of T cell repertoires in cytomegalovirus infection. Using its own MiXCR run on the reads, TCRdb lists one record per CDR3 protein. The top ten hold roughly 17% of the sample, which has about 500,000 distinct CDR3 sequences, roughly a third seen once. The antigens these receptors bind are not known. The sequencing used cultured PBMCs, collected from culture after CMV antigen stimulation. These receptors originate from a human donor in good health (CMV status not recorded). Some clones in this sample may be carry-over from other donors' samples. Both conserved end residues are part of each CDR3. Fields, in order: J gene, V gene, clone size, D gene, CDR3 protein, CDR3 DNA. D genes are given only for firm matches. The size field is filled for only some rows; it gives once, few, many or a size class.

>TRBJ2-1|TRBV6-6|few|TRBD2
CASSYSRSGSSVTEQFF
TGTGCCAGCAGTTACTCGAGAAGCGGGAGTTCGGTCACAGAGCAGTTCTTC
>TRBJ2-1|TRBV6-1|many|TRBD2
CASSMREGPNEQFF
TGTGCCAGCTCTATGCGGGAGGGCCCCAATGAGCAGTTCTTC
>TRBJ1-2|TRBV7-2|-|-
CASSLFGTIDGYTF
TGTGCCAGCAGCTTATTCGGGACAATAGATGGCTACACCTTC
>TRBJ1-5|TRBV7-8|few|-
CASSEVTTVGAQHF
TGTGCCAGCAGCGAAGTGACGACGGTCGGAGCCCAGCATTTT
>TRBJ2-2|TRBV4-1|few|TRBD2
CASSQERIGLAGSGELFF
TGCGCCAGCAGCCAGGAGAGGATTGGACTAGCGGGATCCGGGGAGCTGTTTTTT
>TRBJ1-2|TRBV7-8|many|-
CASSLGTFNYGYTF
TGTGCCAGCAGCTTAGGGACCTTTAACTATGGCTACACCTTC
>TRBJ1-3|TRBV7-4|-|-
CASSLRGAPGNTIYF
TGTGCCAGCAGCTTAAGGGGGGCGCCGGGAAACACCATATATTTT
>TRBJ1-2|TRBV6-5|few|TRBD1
CASRQGWGGYTF
TGTGCCAGCAGACAGGGGTGGGGTGGCTACACCTTC
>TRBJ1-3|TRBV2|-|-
CASRAGFSGNTIYF
TGTGCCAGCAGAGCAGGGTTCTCTGGAAACACCATATATTTT
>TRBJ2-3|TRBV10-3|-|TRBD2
CAMTSDLTDTQYF
TGTGCCATGACTAGCGATTTGACAGATACGCAGTATTTT
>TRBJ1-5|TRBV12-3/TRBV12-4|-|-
CASKYSNQPQHF
TGTGCCAGCAAATACAGCAATCAGCCCCAGCATTTT
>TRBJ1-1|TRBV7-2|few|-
CASSPRGAENTEAFF
TGTGCCAGCAGCCCCCGTGGGGCGGAGAACACTGAAGCTTTCTTT
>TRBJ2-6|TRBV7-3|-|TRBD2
CASSLGGGSNVLTF
TGTGCCAGCAGCCTCGGGGGGGGATCCAACGTCCTGACTTTC
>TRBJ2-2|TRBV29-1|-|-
CSVETDVPGELFF
TGCAGCGTTGAAACGGACGTTCCCGGGGAGCTGTTTTTT
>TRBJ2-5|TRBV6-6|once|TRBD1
CASSYIQGATETQYF
TGTGCCAGCAGTTACATCCAGGGGGCAACGGAGACCCAGTACTTC
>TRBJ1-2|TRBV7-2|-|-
CASSPSGLGGNGYTF
TGTGCCAGCAGCCCAAGCGGGCTGGGGGGCAACGGCTACACCTTC
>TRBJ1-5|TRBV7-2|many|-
CASSLAGRISNQPQHF
TGTGCCAGCAGCTTAGCGGGCAGGATTTCCAATCAGCCCCAGCATTTT
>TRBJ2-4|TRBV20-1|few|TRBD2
CSARGFSGSGNIQYF
TGCAGTGCTAGAGGGTTCAGCGGGAGTGGTAACATTCAGTACTTC
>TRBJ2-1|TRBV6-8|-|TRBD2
CASSYPVFVRAGECNEQFF
TGTGCCAGCAGTTACCCCGTATTTGTCCGCGCGGGAGAATGCAATGAGCAGTTCTTC
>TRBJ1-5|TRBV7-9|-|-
CASRLDAGGNQPQHF
TGTGCCAGCAGATTAGACGCCGGAGGCAATCAGCCCCAGCATTTT
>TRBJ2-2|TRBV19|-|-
CASRRHGELFF
TGTGCCAGTAGAAGACACGGGGAGCTGTTTTTT
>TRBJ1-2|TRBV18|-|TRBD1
CASSPPQGDGYTF
TGTGCCAGCTCACCCCCACAGGGGGATGGCTACACCTTC
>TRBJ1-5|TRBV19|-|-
CASSIGRGSQYGNQPQHF
TGTGCCAGTAGTATAGGGCGGGGCAGCCAGTATGGCAATCAGCCCCAGCATTTT
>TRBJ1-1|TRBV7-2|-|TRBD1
CASSPIMTGGNTEAFF
TGTGCCAGCAGCCCTATAATGACAGGGGGGAACACTGAAGCTTTCTTT
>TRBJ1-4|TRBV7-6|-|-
CASSLRQETATNEKLFF
TGTGCCAGCAGCTTAAGACAGGAAACTGCAACTAATGAAAAACTGTTTTTT
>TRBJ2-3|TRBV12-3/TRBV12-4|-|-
CASSLPSVDTQYF
TGTGCCAGCAGTTTGCCTAGCGTAGATACGCAGTATTTT